This TCR beta chain appears in the sequencing data of a study of blood T cells in healthy people across ages. General study results and limits: It was held that diversity estimates obtained from one million T cells represented underestimates. Older age went with lower TCR beta diversity per million T cells, in a roughly linear way.

Remarks on this clonotype: The antigen remains undetermined.

With a J-beta primer mix and a sample-barcoded 5' primer, a second PCR ran about 6 to 11 cycles. TCRdb recomputed calls from the 5' RACE reads with MiXCR, one row per CDR3 protein. Of approximately 770,000 distinct CDR3 sequences listed, nearly 60% are singletons. The specimen was blood. The sequence came from a man aged 30-40 years in good health.

In nucleotides, the CDR3 is TGTGCCAGCAGCTCAGAACCGGGACTAGAGACCCAGTACTTC. It encodes CASSSEPGLETQYF. This sequence joins TRBV7-2 and TRBJ2-5, with a possible D match to TRBD2 (6 bases). The length of the CDR3 is 14 residues. V shed 4 bases and J shed 4 bases, with 13 bases lying between them. CDR1 and CDR2 from the germline V gene are SGHTA and FQGNSA.